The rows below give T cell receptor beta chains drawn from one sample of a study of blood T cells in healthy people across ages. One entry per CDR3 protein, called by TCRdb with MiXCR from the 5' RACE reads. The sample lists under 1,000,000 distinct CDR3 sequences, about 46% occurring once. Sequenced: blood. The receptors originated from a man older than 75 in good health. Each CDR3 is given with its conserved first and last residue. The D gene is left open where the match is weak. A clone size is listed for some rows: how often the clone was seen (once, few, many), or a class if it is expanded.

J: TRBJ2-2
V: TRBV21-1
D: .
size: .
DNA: TGTGCCAGCAGCAAATCGGGGGCGAACGGGGAGCTGTTTTTT
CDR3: CASSKSGANGELFF

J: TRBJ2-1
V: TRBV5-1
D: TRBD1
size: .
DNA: TGCGCCAGCAGCTTTAGGACAGGGGGCTATAGGGATGAGCAGTTCTTC
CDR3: CASSFRTGGYRDEQFF

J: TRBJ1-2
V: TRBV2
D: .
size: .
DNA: TGTGCCAGCAGTGAAGCTTATAGGGGCCATGGCTACACCTTC
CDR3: CASSEAYRGHGYTF

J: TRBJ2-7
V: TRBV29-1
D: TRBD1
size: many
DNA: TGCAGCGTTGTGACAGGGAAGGACCTTAGCTCCTACGAGCAGTACTTC
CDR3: CSVVTGKDLSSYEQYF

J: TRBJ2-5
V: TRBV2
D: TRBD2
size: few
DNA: TGTGCCAGCAGTGAAGCGGGTCTAGCGGGAGCCCAAGAGACCCAGTACTTC
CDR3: CASSEAGLAGAQETQYF

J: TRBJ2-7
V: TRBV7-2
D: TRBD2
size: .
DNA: TGTGCCAGCAGCTTATCGTCCGGACTAGCGGGAGGCGAGCAGTACTTC
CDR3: CASSLSSGLAGGEQYF

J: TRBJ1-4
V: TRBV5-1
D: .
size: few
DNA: TGCGCCAGCAGCGCAGGGTTCGCGGAAAAACTGTTTTTT
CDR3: CASSAGFAEKLFF

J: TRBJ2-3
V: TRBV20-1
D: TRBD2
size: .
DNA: TGCAGTGCTAGAGATCCGCGGGGGGCAACAGATACGCAGTATTTT
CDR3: CSARDPRGATDTQYF

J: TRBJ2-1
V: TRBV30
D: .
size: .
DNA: TGTGCCTGGGTTCCCGGGAGCCTTTTCAATGAGCAGTTCTTC
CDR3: CAWVPGSLFNEQFF

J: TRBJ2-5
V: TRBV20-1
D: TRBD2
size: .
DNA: TGCAGTGCTCCTCGACTAGCGGAAGAGACCCAGTACTTC
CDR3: CSAPRLAEETQYF

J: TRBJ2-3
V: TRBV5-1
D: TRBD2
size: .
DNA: TGCGCCAGCAGCTTCCTTGTTAGCGGGAGCACAGATACGCAGTATTTT
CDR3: CASSFLVSGSTDTQYF

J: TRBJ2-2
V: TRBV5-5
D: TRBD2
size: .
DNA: TGTGCCAGCAGCCCGGGACTAGCGGGAGCAACCACCGGGGAGCTGTTTTTT
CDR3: CASSPGLAGATTGELFF

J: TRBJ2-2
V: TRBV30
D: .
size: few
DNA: TGTGCCTGGAGTGCCTCATGGGGGGAGCTGTTTTTT
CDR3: CAWSASWGELFF

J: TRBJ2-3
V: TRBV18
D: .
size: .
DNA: TGTGCCAGCTTAAAGACGGGGCTCACAGATACGCAGTATTTT
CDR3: CASLKTGLTDTQYF

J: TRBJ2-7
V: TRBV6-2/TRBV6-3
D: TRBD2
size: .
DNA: TGTGCCAGCAGTCTAGCGGGAGCCGAGCCGCGGAACGAGCAGTACTTC
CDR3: CASSLAGAEPRNEQYF

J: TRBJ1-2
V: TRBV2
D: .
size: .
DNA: TGTGCCAGCAGCACCGTCAGCGGGAGCTTTGGCTACACCTTC
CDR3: CASSTVSGSFGYTF

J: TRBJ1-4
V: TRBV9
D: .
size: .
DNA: TGTGCCAACAGCGTAGCAGGGTCCGGAGAAAAACTGTTTTTT
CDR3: CANSVAGSGEKLFF

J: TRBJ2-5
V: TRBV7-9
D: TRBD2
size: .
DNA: TGTGCCAGCAGCTCCCGGGGGGGGGGCAAGCAGTACTTC
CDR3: CASSSRGGGKQYF

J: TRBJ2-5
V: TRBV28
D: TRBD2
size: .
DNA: TGTGCCAGCAGTCTCGGACTAGCGGGCCCACAAGAGACCCAGTACTTC
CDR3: CASSLGLAGPQETQYF

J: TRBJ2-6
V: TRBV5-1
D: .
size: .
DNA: TGCGCCAGCAGCACTGGTGGGGCCAACGTCCTGACTTTC
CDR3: CASSTGGANVLTF

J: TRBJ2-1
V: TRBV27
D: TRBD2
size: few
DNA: TGTGCCAGCAGTTTCTCCAGGGAGGGCAATGAGCAGTTCTTC
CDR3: CASSFSREGNEQFF

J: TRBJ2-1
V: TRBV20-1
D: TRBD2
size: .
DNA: TGCAGTGGGGAAAGGGCGGGAGCCGGAATACGGGATGAGCAGTTCTTC
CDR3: CSGERAGAGIRDEQFF

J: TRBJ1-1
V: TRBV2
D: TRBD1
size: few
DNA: TGTGCCAGCAAGCAGGGGGCTACGAACACTGAAGCTTTCTTT
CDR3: CASKQGATNTEAFF

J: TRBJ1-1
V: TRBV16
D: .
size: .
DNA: TGTGCCAGCAACCTTAACAGGGACACTGAAGCTTTCTTT
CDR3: CASNLNRDTEAFF

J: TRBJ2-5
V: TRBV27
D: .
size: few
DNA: TGTGCCAGCAGTTTAGAGCTAGGTGAAGAGACCCAGTACTTC
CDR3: CASSLELGEETQYF

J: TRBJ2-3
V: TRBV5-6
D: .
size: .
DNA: TGTGCCAGCAGCCCGCGGATTGGGGGGCGGATAGATACGCAGTATTTT
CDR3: CASSPRIGGRIDTQYF

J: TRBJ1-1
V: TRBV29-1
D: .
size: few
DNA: TGCAGCGGCAGCAGCCTGAACACTGAAGCTTTCTTT
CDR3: CSGSSLNTEAFF

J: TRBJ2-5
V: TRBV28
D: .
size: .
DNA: TGTGCCACCAGGAGGACAAGCCAAGAGACCCAGTACTTC
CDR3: CATRRTSQETQYF

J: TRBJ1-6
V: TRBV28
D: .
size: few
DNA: TGTGCCAGCAGTTTATACCAGGGGTCTTCACCCCTCCACTTT
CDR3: CASSLYQGSSPLHF

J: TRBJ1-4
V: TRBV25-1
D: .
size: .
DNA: TGTGCCACCTCTTCTGGGGCGATCGGTGGTGAAAAACTGTTTTTT
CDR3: CATSSGAIGGEKLFF

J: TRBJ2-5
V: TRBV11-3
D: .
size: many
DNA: TGTGCCAGCAGCTTATCAGGCACCCTCCAAGAGACCCAGTACTTC
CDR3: CASSLSGTLQETQYF

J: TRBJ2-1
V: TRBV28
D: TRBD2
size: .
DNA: TGTGCCAGCAGTTTTACCGGGACTAGCGGGATGCAGTTCTTC
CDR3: CASSFTGTSGMQFF

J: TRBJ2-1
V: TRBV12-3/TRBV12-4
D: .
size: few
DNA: TGTGCCAGCAGTTTAGCGGGTAGGAATGAGCAGTTCTTC
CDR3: CASSLAGRNEQFF

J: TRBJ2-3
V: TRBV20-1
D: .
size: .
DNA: TGCAGTGCTAGAGATTGGTTCGCTAGCACAGATACGCAGTATTTT
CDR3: CSARDWFASTDTQYF

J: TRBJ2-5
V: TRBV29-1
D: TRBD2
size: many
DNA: TGCAGCGTGCGGGAGGTAGGAGAGACCCAGTACTTC
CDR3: CSVREVGETQYF

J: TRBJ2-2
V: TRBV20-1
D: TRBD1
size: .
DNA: TGCAGTGCTAGGGAGGGACAGGGGAACACCGGGGAGCTGTTTTTT
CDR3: CSAREGQGNTGELFF

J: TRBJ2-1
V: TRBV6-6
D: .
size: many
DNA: TGTGCCAGCAGTTCCTTCGGGAGACTCGGCAATGAGCAGTTCTTC
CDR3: CASSSFGRLGNEQFF

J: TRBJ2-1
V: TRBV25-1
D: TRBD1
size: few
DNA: TGTGCCAGCAGTGAACCGGGACAGTACTACAATGAGCAGTTCTTC
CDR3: CASSEPGQYYNEQFF

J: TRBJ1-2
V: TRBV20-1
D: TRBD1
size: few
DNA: TGCAGTGCTGGGGGCCAGGGGGAGCACTATGGCTACACCTTC
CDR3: CSAGGQGEHYGYTF

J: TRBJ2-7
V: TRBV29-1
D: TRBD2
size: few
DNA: TGCAGCGTTGAAGCTAGCGGGAAGTACGAGCAGTACTTC
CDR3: CSVEASGKYEQYF

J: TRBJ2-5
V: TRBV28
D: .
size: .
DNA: TGTGCCAGCAGGGACACATTGGGGACCCAGTACTTC
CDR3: CASRDTLGTQYF

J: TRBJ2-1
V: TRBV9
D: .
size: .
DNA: TGTGCCAGCAGCCCTCCCGACGCGGGATACAATGAGCAGTTCTTC
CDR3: CASSPPDAGYNEQFF

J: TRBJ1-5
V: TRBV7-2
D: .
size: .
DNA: TGTGCCAGCAGCCCAGGGGCTCTGCCCAATCAGCCCCAGCATTTT
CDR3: CASSPGALPNQPQHF

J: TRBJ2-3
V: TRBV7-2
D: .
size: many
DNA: TGTGCCAGCAGCTTAGATCCACACAGCACAGATACGCAGTATTTT
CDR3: CASSLDPHSTDTQYF

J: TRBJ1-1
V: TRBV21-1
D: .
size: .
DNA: TGTGCCAGCAGCAAAGTCTCTGGCAGGCGGAACACTGAAGCTTTCTTT
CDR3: CASSKVSGRRNTEAFF

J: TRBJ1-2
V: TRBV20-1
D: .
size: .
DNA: TGCAGTGCTAGAGATGGCGGGGGTATCAACTATGGCTACACCTTC
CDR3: CSARDGGGINYGYTF

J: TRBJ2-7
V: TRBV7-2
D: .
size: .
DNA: TGTGCCAGCAGCCCCCCGGGTGTGTTGCAGTACTTC
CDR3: CASSPPGVLQYF

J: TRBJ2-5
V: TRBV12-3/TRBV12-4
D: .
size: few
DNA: TGTGCCAGCAGTTTACTAAAGGACAATGAGCAGTACTTC
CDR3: CASSLLKDNEQYF

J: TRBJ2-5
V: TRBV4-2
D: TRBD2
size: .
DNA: TGTGCCAGCAGCGCGGGACTAGCGGTTGAAAATGGCCAAGAGACCCAGTACTTC
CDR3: CASSAGLAVENGQETQYF

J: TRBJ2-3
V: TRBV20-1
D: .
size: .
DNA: TGCAGTGCTACCGATTGGGGCACAGATACGCAGTATTTT
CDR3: CSATDWGTDTQYF

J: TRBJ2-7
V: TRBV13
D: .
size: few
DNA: TGTGCCAGCAGCACTTCGTGGACAGCCCGGGGCTACGAGCAGTACTTC
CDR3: CASSTSWTARGYEQYF

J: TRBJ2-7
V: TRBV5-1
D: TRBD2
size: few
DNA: TGCGCCAGCAGCTTTCGGGCTAGCGGGAGCTACGAGCAGTACTTC
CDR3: CASSFRASGSYEQYF

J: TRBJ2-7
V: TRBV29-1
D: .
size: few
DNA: TGCAGCGTAACTGAGAGACAGGCGACCTACGAGCAGTACTTC
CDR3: CSVTERQATYEQYF

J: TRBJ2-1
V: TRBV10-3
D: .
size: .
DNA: TGTGCCATCAGTGAGAATTACGAGCAGTTCTTC
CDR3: CAISENYEQFF

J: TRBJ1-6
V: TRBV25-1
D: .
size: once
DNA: TGTGCCAGCAATATTACAGGCTGGGGACCCCTCCACTTT
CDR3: CASNITGWGPLHF

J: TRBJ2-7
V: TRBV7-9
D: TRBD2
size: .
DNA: TGTGCCAGCAGCCCTAGCGGGTCTAGCTCCTACGAGCAGTACTTC
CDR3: CASSPSGSSSYEQYF

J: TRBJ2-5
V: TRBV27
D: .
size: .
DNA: TGTGCCAGCAGACCGACGGGAGCGGACAGATCGGAGTACTTC
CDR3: CASRPTGADRSEYF